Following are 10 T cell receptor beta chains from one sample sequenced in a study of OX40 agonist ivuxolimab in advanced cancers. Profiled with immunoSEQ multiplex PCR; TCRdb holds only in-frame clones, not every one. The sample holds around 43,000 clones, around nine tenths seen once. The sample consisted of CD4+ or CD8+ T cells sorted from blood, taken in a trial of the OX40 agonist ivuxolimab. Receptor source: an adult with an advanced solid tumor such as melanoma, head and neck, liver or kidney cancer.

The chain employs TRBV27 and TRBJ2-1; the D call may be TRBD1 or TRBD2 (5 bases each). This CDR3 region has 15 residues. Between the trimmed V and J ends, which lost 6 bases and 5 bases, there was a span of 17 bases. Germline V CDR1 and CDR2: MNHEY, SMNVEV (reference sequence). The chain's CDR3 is CASSWGLAVDNEQFF. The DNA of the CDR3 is TGTGCCAGCAGCTGGGGGTTAGCAGTAGACAATGAGCAGTTCTTC.

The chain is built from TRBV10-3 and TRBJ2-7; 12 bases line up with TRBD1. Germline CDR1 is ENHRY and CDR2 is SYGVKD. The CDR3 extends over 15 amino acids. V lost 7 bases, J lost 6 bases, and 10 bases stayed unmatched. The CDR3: CAINSGDRGRSEQYF. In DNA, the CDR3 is TGTGCCATCAATTCGGGGGACAGGGGGCGTTCCGAGCAGTACTTC.

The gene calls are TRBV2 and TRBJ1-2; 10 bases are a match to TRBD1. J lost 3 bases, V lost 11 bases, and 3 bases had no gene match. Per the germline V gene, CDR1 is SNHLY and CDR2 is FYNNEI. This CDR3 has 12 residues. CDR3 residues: CAGGTGDYGYTF. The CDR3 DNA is TGTGCCGGGGGGACAGGGGACTATGGCTACACCTTC.

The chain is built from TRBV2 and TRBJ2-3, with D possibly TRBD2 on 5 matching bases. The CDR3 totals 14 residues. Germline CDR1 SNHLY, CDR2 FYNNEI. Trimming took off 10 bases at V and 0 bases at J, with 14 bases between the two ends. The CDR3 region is CATVGADSTDTQYF. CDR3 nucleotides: TGTGCCACCGTGGGAGCCGACAGCACAGATACGCAGTATTTT.

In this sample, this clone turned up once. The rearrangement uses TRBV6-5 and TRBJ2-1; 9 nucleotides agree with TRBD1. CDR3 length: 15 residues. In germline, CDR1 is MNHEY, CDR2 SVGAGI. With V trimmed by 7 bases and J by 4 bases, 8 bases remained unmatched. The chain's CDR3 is CASTPGTGIYNEQFF. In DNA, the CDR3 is TGTGCCAGCACCCCAGGGACAGGGATTTACAATGAGCAGTTCTTC.

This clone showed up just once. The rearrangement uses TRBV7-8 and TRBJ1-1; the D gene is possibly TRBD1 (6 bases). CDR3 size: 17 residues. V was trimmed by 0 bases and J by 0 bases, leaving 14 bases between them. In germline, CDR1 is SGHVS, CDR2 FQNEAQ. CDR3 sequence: CASSLAPRGYMNTEAFF. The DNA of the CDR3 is TGTGCCAGCAGCTTAGCGCCCAGGGGTTACATGAACACTGAAGCTTTCTTT.

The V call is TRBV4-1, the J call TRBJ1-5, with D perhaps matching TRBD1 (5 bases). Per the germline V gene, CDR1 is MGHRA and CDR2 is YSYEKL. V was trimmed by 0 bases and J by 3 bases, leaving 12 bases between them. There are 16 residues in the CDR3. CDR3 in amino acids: CASSQDWNRINQPQHF. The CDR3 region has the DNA TGCGCCAGCAGCCAAGATTGGAACAGGATCAATCAGCCCCAGCATTTT.

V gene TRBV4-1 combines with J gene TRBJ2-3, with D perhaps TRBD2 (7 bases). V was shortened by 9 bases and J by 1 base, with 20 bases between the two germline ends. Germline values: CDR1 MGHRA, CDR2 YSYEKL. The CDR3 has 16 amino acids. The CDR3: CASTPGGLTGTDTQYF. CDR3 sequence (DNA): TGCGCCAGTACCCCCGGGGGGCTCACCGGCACAGATACGCAGTATTTT.

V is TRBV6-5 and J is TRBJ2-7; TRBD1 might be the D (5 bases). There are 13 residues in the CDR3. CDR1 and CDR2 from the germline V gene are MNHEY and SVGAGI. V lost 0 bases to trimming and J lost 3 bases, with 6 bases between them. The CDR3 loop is CASSYSDSYEQYF. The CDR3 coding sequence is TGTGCCAGCAGTTACTCAGACAGCTACGAGCAGTACTTC.

The CDR3 DNA is TGTGCCAGAAGCTGGCGGACTAGTGGGGGGCTAGGAGCTACGCAGTATTTT. This codes for CARSWRTSGGLGATQYF. V usage is TRBV5-3 and J usage is TRBJ2-3; a weak D match, TRBD2 (7 bases). TRBV5-3 falls under the ORF class, with uncertain function. The CDR3 sequence is 17 residues long. V was shortened by 3 bases and J by 8 bases, with 25 bases between the two germline ends.